This T cell receptor beta chain originates from a study of early T cells in non-severe SARS-CoV-2 infection. General observations from the study: Matching results from VDJdb favored anti-spike CD8 responses, leaving private and CD4 specificities undetected.

Per germline, CDR1 MGHRA and CDR2 YSYEKL. CDR3 length: 17 amino acids. V lost 2 bases, J lost 3 bases, and 20 bases lay in between. MiXCR, run by TCRdb on the 5' RACE reads, gives a single entry per CDR3 protein. In the table there are roughly 63,000 distinct CDR3 sequences, around 11% of which are singletons. Ten or more counts support this clonotype. Its specificity is not known. The sequences come from whole blood, collected at baseline. This TCR was sampled from an adult who was a healthcare worker with PCR-confirmed SARS-CoV-2 infection or an uninfected control (not recorded which). The donor label of this sample is uncertain. This sequence joins TRBV4-1 and TRBJ2-7; a possible D gene is TRBD2 (5 bases). This CDR3 reads CASSQPPDPLEGYEQYV. The CDR3 nucleotides read TGCGCCAGCAGCCAACCGCCGGACCCACTTGAGGGCTACGAGCAGTACGTC.